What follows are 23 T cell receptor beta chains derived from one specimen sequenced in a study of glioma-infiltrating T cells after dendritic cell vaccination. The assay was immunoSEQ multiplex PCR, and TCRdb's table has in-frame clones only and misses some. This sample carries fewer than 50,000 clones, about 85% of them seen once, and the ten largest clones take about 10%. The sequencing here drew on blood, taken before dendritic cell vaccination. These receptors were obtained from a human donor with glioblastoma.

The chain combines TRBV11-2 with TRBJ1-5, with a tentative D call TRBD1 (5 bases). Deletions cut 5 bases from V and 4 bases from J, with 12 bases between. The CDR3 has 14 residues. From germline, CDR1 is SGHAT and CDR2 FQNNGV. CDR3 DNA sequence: TGTGCCAGCAGCGCTCTGGGGGGGAATCAGCCCCAGCATTTT. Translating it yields CASSALGGNQPQHF. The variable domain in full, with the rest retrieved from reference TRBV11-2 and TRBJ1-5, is EAGVAQSPRYKIIEKRQSVAFWCNPISGHATLYWYQQILGQGPKLLIQFQNNGVVDDSQLPKDRFSAERLKGVDSTLKIQPAKLEDSAVYLCASSALGGNQPQHFGDGTRLSIL.

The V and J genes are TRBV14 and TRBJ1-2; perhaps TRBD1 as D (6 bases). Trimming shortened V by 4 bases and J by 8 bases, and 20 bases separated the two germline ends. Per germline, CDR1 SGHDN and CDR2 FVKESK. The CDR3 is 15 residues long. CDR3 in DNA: TGTGCCAGCAGCCGAGGTCCGGCGCGGGGGGCAGGCTACACCTTC. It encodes CASSRGPARGAGYTF.

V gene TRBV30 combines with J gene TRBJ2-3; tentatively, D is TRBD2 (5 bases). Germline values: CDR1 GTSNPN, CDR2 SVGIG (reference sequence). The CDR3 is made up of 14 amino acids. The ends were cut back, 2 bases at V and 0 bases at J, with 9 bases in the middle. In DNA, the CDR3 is TGTGCCTGGAGTCGAGGGAGTAGCACAGATACGCAGTATTTT. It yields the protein CAWSRGSSTDTQYF.

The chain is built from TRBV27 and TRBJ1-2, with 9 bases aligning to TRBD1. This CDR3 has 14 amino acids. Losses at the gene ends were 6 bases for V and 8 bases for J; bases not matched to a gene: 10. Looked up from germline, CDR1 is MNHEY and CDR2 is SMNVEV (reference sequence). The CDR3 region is CASRETGTGYGYTF. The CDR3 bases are TGTGCCAGCAGGGAAACCGGGACAGGGTACGGCTACACCTTC.

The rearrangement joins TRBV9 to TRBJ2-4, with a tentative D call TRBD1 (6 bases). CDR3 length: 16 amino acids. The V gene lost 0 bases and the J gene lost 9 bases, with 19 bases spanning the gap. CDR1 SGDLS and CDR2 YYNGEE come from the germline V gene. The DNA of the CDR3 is TGTGCCAGCAGCGTAGTCCCACAGGGACCCCACGGCATTCAGTACTTC. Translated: CASSVVPQGPHGIQYF. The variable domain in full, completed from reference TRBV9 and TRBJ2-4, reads DSGVTQTPKHLITATGQRVTLRCSPRSGDLSVYWYQQSLDQGLQFLIQYYNGEERAKGNILERFSAQQFPDLHSELNLSSLELGDSALYFCASSVVPQGPHGIQYFGAGTRLSVL.

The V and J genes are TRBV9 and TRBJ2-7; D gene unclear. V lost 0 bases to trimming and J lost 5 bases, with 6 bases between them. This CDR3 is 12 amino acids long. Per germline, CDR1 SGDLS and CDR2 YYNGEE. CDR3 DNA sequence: TGTGCCAGCAGCGTAGCAGATAACGAGCAGTACTTC. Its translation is CASSVADNEQYF.

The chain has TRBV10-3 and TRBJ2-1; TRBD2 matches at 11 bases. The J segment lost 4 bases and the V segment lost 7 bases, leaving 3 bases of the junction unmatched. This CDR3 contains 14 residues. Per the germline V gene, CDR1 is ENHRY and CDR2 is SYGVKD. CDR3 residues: CAIKGTSGYNEQFF. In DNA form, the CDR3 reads TGTGCCATCAAAGGGACTAGCGGTTACAATGAGCAGTTCTTC.

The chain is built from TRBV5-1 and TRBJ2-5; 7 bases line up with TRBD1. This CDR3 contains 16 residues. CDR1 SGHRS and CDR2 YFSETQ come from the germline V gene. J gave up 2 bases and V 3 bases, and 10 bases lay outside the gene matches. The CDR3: CASSSPGRQGQETQYF. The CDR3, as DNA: TGCGCCAGCAGCTCCCCGGGCCGACAGGGTCAAGAGACCCAGTACTTC.

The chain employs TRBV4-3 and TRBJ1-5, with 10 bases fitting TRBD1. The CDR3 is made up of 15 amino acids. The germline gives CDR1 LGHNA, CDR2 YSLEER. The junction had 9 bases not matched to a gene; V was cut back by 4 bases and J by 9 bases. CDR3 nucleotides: TGCGCCAGCAGCCCGACAGGGGGCTCGGTCGTGCCCCAGCATTTT. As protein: CASSPTGGSVVPQHF.

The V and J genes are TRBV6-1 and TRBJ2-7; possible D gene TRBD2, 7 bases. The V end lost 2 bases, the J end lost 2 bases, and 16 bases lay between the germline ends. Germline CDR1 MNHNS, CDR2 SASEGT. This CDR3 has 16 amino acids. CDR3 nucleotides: TGTGCCAGCAGTGAACCCCGGGGGGCCAGGACCTACGAGCAGTACTTC. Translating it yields CASSEPRGARTYEQYF.

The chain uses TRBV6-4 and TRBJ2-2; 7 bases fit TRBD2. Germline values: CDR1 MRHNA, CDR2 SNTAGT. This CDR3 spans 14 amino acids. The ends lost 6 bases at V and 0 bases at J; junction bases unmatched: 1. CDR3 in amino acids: CASSLAANTGELFF. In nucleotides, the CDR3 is TGTGCCAGCAGCCTAGCGGCGAACACCGGGGAGCTGTTTTTT.

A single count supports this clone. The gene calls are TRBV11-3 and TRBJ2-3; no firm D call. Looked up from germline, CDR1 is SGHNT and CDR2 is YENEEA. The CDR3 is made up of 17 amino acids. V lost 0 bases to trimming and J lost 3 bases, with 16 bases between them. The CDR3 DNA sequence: TGTGCCAGCAGCTTAGATGGAACAGATTCTCGGACAGATACGCAGTATTTT. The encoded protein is CASSLDGTDSRTDTQYF.

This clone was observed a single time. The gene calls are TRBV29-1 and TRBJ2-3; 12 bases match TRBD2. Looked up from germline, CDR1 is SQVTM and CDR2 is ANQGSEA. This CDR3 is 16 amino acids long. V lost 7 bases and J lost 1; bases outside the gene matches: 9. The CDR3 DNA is TGCAGCGGGGACTGGACTAGCGGGGACGGCACAGATACGCAGTATTTT. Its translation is CSGDWTSGDGTDTQYF.

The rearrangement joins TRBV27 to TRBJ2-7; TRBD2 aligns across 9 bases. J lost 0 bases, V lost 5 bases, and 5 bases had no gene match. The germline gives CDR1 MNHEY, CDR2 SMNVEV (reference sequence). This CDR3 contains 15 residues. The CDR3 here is CASSRGLAPSYEQYF. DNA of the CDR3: TGTGCCAGCAGTCGTGGACTAGCGCCCTCCTACGAGCAGTACTTC.

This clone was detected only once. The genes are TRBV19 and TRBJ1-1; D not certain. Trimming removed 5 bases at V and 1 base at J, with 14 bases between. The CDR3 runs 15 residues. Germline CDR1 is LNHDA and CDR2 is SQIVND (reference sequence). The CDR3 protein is CASSSSWATNTEAFF. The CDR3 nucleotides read TGTGCCAGTAGTTCCTCATGGGCGACGAACACTGAAGCTTTCTTT.

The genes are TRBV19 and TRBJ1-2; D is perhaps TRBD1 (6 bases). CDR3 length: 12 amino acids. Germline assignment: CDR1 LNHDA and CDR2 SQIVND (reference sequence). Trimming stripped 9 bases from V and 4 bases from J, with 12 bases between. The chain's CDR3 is CASQGSGYGYTF. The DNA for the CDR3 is TGTGCCAGCCAGGGGTCGGGCTATGGCTACACCTTC.

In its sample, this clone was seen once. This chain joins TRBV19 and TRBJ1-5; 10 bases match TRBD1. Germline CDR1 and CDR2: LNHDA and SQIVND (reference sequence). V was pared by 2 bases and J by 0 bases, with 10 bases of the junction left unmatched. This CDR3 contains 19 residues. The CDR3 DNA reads TGTGCCAGTAGTATACAGGGGACAGGGGCTGACTATAGCAATCAGCCCCAGCATTTT. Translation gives CASSIQGTGADYSNQPQHF.

The CDR3 region has the DNA TGTGCCAGCTCGGTAGGGGGCCTATTGGTCGAGCAGTACTTC. This codes for CASSVGGLLVEQYF. This chain uses TRBV11-3 with TRBJ2-7; TRBD1 agrees at 7 bases. The V segment lost 8 bases and the J segment 6 bases; nucleotides outside the gene matches: 13. Germline V gives CDR1 SGHNT, CDR2 YENEEA. The CDR3 spans 14 residues.

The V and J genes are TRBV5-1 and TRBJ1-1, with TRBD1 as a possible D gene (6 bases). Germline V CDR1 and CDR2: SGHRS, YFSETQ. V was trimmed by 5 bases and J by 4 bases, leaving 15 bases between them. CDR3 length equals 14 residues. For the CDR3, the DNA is TGCGCCAGCAGTACACAGGGTGCTGGCACTGAAGCTTTCTTT. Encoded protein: CASSTQGAGTEAFF.

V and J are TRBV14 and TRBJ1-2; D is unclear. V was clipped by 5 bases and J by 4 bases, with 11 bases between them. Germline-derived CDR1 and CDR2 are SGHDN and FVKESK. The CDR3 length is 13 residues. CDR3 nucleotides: TGTGCCAGCAGCTCACTCCCCCGCTATGGCTACACCTTC. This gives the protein CASSSLPRYGYTF.

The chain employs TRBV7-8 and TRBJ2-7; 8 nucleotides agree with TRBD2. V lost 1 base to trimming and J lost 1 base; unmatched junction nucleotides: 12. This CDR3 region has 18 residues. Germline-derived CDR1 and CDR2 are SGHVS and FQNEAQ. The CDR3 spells CASSLVGLTSATSYEQYF. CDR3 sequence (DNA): TGTGCCAGCAGCTTAGTTGGCCTGACTAGCGCCACATCCTACGAGCAGTACTTC.

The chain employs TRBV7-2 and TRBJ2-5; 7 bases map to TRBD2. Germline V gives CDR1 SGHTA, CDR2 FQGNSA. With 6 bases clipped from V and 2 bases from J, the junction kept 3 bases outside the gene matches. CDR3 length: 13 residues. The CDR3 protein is CASRLAAQETQYF. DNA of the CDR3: TGTGCCAGCAGGCTAGCGGCACAAGAGACCCAGTACTTC.

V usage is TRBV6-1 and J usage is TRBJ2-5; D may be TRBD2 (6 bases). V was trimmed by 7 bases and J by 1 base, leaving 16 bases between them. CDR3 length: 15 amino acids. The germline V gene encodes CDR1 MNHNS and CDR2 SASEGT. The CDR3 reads CASTTRGSGQETQYF. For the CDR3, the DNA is TGTGCCAGCACCACCCGGGGGTCTGGCCAAGAGACCCAGTACTTC.